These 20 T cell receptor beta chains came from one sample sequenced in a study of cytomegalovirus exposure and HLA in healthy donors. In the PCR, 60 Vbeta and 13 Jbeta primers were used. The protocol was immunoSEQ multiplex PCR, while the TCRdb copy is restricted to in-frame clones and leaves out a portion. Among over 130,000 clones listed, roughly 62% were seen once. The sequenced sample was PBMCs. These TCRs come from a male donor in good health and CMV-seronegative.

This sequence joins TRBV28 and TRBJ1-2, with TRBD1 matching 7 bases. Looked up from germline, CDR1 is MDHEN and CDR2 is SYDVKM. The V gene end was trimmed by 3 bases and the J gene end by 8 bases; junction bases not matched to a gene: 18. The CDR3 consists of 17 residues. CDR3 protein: CASSFVGQASFPGGYTF. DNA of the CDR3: TGTGCCAGCAGTTTCGTCGGACAGGCATCTTTTCCGGGGGGCTACACCTTC.

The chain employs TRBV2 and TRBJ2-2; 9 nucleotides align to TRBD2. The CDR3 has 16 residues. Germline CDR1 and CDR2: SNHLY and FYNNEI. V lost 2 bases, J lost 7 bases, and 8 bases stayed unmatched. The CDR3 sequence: CASSERGTSFIGELFF. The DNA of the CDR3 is TGTGCCAGCAGTGAAAGGGGGACTAGCTTTATCGGGGAGCTGTTTTTT.

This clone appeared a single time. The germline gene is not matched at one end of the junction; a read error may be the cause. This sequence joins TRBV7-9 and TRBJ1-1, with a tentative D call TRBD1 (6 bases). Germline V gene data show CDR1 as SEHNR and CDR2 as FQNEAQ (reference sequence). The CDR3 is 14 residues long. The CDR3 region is CSSSVTGMNTEAFF. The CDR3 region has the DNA TGTTCCAGCAGCGTCACAGGGATGAACACTGAAGCTTTCTTT.

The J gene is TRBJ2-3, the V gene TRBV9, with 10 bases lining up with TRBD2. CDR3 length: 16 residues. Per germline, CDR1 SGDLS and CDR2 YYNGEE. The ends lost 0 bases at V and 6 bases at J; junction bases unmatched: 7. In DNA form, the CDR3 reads TGTGCCAGCAGCGTAGGCGTAGCGGGGGGCCAGGATACGCAGTATTTT. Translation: CASSVGVAGGQDTQYF.

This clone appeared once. DNA for the CDR3: TGTGCCAGTAGTTCTTGGGACAGGGAGGAGTATGGCTACACCTTC. Protein: CASSSWDREEYGYTF. The genes are TRBV19 and TRBJ1-2; 9 bases align to TRBD1. The CDR3 is 15 amino acids. In germline, CDR1 is LNHDA, CDR2 SQIVND (reference sequence). Germline trimming cut 5 bases from V and 5 bases from J; bases unmatched to any gene: 9.

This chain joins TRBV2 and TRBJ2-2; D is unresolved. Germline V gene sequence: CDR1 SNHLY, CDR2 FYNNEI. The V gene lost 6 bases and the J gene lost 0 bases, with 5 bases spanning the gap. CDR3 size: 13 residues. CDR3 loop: CASSYANTGELFF. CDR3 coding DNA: TGTGCCAGCAGCTACGCGAACACCGGGGAGCTGTTTTTT. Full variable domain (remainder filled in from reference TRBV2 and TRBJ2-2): EPEVTQTPSHQVTQMGQEVILRCVPISNHLYFYWYRQILGQKVEFLVSFYNNEISEKSEIFDDQFSVERPDGSNFTLKIRSTKLEDSAMYFCASSYANTGELFFGEGSRLTVL.

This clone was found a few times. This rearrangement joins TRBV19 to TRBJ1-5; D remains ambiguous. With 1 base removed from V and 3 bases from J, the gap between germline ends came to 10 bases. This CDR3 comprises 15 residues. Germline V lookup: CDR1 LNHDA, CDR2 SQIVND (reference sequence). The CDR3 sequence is CASSIGGAVNQPQHF. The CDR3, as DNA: TGTGCCAGTAGTATAGGGGGAGCTGTCAATCAGCCCCAGCATTTT.

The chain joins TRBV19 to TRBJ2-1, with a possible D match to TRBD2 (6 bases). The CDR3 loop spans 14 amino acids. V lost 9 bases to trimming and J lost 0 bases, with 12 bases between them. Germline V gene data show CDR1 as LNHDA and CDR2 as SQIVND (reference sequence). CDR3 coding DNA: TGTGCCAGCAGGGACGGGAGCTCCTACAATGAGCAGTTCTTC. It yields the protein CASRDGSSYNEQFF. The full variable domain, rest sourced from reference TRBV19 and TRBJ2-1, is DGGITQSPKYLFRKEGQNVTLSCEQNLNHDAMYWYRQDPGQGLRLIYYSQIVNDFQKGDIAEGYSVSREKKESFPLTVTSAQKNPTAFYLCASRDGSSYNEQFFGPGTRLTVL.

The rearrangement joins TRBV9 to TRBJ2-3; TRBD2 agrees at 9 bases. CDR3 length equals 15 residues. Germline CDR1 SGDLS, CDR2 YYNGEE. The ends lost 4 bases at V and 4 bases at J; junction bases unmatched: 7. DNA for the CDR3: TGTGCCAGCAGCCCCCGACTAGCGGTTGCAGATACGCAGTATTTT. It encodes CASSPRLAVADTQYF.

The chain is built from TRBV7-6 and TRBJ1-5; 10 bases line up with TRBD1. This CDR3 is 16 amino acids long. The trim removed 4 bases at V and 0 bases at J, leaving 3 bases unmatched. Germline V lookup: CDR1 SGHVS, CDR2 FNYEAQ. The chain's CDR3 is CASSSGQGLSNQPQHF. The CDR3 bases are TGTGCCAGCAGCTCGGGACAGGGGCTTAGCAATCAGCCCCAGCATTTT.

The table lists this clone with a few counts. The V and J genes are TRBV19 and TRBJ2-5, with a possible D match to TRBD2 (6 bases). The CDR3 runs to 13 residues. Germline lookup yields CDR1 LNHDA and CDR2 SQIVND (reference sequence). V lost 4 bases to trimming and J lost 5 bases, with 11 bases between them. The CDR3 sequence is CASSTGEIETQYF. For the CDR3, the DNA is TGTGCCAGTAGTACGGGGGAGATTGAGACCCAGTACTTC.

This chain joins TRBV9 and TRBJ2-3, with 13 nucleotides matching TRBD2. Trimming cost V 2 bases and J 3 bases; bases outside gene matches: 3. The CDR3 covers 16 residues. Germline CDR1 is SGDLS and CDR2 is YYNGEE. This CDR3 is CASSVGTSGVTDTQYF. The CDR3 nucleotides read TGTGCCAGCAGCGTTGGGACTAGCGGGGTGACAGATACGCAGTATTTT.

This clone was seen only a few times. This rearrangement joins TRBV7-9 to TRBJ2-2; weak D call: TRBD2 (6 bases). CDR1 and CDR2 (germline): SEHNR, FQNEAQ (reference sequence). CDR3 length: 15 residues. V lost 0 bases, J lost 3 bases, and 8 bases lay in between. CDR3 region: CASSLAGRHTGELFF. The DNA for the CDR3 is TGTGCCAGCAGCTTAGCCGGGAGACACACCGGGGAGCTGTTTTTT.

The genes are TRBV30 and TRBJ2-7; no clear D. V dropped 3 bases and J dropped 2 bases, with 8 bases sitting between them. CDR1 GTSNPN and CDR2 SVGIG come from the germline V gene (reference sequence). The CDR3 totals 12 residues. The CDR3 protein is CAWREVTYEQYF. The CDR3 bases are TGTGCCTGGAGAGAGGTAACCTACGAGCAGTACTTC. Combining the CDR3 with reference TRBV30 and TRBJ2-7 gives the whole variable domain SQTIHQWPATLVQPVGSPLSLECTVEGTSNPNLYWYRQAAGRGLQLLFYSVGIGQISSEVPQNLSASRPQDRQFILSSKKLLLSDSGFYLCAWREVTYEQYFGPGTRLTVT.

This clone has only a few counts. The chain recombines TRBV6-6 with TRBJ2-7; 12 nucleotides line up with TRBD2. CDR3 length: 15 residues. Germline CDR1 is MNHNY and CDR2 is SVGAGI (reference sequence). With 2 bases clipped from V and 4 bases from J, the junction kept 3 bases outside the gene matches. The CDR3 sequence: CASSYLAGGQYEQYF. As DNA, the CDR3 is TGTGCCAGCAGTTACCTAGCGGGGGGGCAGTACGAGCAGTACTTC.

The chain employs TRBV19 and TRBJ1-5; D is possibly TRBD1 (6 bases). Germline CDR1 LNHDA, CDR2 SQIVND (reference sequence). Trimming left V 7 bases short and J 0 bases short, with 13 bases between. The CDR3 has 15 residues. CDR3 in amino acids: CASIKAGDSNQPQHF. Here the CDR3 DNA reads TGTGCCAGTATAAAAGCAGGGGATAGCAATCAGCCCCAGCATTTT.

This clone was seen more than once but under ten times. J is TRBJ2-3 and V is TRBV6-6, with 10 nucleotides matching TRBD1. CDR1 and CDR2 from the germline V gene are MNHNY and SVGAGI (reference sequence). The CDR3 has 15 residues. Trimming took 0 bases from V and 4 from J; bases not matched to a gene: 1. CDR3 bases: TGTGCCAGCAGTTACTCCGACAGGGGGCCAGATACGCAGTATTTT. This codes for CASSYSDRGPDTQYF.

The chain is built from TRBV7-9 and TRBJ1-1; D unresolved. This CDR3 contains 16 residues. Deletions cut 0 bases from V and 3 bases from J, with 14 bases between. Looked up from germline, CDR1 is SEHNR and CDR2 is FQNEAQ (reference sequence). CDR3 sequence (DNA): TGTGCCAGCAGCTTAGCTCCACGCGGTTTGGACACTGAAGCTTTCTTT. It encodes CASSLAPRGLDTEAFF.

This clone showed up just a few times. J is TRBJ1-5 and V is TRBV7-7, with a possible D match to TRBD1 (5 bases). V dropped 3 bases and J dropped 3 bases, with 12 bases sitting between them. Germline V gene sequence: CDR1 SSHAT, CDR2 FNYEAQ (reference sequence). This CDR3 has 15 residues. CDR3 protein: CASSFGGRDNQPQHF. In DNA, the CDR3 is TGTGCCAGCAGCTTTGGGGGGAGGGACAATCAGCCCCAGCATTTT.

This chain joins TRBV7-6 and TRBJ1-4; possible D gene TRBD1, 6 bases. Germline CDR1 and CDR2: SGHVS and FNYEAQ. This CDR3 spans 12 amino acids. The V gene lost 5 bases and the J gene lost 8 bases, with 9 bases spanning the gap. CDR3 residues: CASSLTGEKLFF. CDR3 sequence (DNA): TGTGCCAGCAGCCTTACAGGGGAAAAACTGTTTTTT.